The 29 T cell receptor beta chains listed next were all sequenced from one sample in a study of CD8+ T cells in alopecia areata. Described treatment: oral pan-JAK inhibitor, 5-10 mg twice daily. Sequencing relied on a cDNA template that was reverse transcribed from extracted RNA. Generated by immunoSEQ multiplex PCR, the TCRdb table keeps only in-frame clones and is missing some. The table shows roughly 200,000 clones, with about 53% occurring only once. Sequences were derived from CD8+ T cells sorted from blood, sampled at week 24, from a patient treated with tofacitinib. These receptors were taken from a human donor with alopecia areata.

This clone was seen many times. Here the CDR3 reads CSAQGQGSTDTQYF. CDR3 nucleotides: TGCAGCGCCCAGGGACAGGGGAGCACAGATACGCAGTATTTT. This sequence joins TRBV29-1 and TRBJ2-3, with TRBD1 identical over 10 bases. This CDR3 is built from 14 residues. With 7 bases clipped from V and 0 bases from J, the junction kept 4 bases outside the gene matches. Germline-derived CDR1 and CDR2 are SQVTM and ANQGSEA.

This clone was seen more than once but under ten times. This chain joins TRBV10-2 and TRBJ2-1; possible D gene TRBD1, 5 bases. Between the trimmed V and J ends, which lost 7 bases and 8 bases, there was a span of 18 bases. The CDR3 runs to 14 residues. The germline V gene has CDR1 WSHSY and CDR2 SAAADI. The CDR3: CASTPSATRDEQFF. CDR3 nucleotide sequence: TGCGCCAGCACCCCGTCGGCCACCAGGGATGAGCAGTTCTTC.

As regards this clone: The sample carries other DNA sequences with the same CDR3. The rearrangement links TRBV30 to TRBJ1-2, with 9 positions matching TRBD1. The CDR3 contains 13 residues. CDR1 is GTSNPN and CDR2 is SVGIG in the germline V gene (reference sequence). Trimming cost V 3 bases and J 6 bases; bases outside gene matches: 5. CDR3 nucleotide sequence: TGTGCCTGGAGCACGACAGGGGGAGATGGCTACACCTTC. Residues: CAWSTTGGDGYTF.

There are a few counts of this clone. The chain has TRBV4-3 and TRBJ2-7, with D tentatively TRBD1 (5 bases). Germline V lookup: CDR1 LGHNA, CDR2 YSLEER. Trimming took off 2 bases at V and 5 bases at J, with 16 bases between the two ends. The CDR3 consists of 15 residues. The chain's CDR3 is CASSQRWGSPDEQYF. The CDR3, as DNA: TGCGCCAGCAGCCAACGGTGGGGCTCCCCCGACGAGCAGTACTTC.

This clone came up a few times. The chain links TRBV6-6 to TRBJ2-3; tentative D call: TRBD1 (6 bases). The CDR3 totals 12 residues. The germline gives CDR1 MNHNY, CDR2 SVGAGI (reference sequence). V dropped 6 bases and J dropped 6 bases, with 10 bases sitting between them. The CDR3: CASSSDRDTQYF. CDR3 bases: TGTGCCAGCAGCTCAGACAGGGATACGCAGTATTTT.

This chain uses TRBV10-3 with TRBJ2-3; 7 nucleotides match TRBD2. Losses at the gene ends were 0 bases for V and 3 bases for J; bases not matched to a gene: 9. The CDR3 contains 17 residues. The germline CDR1 and CDR2 sequences are ENHRY and SYGVKD. CDR3 in DNA: TGTGCCATCAGTGAGTCGATTGGGAGCGGGGAAACAGATACGCAGTATTTT. This encodes CAISESIGSGETDTQYF.

The CDR3 region is CSVEGVNPEAFF. The CDR3 nucleotides read TGCAGCGTTGAGGGGGTCAACCCTGAAGCTTTCTTT. The rearrangement uses TRBV29-1 and TRBJ1-1, with a tentative D call TRBD1 (5 bases). The germline gives CDR1 SQVTM, CDR2 ANQGSEA. V was shortened by 3 bases and J by 6 bases, with 11 bases between the two germline ends. The CDR3 has 12 residues.

The table lists this clone with a few counts. The rearrangement joins TRBV29-1 to TRBJ2-1, with 7 bases fitting TRBD2. CDR3 length equals 15 residues. Germline CDR1 is SQVTM and CDR2 is ANQGSEA. The trim removed 4 bases at V and 5 bases at J, leaving 11 bases unmatched. In DNA, the CDR3 is TGCAGCGTTGTCGGGGGGTTACGCGGACACAATGAGCAGTTCTTC. Translated, it gives CSVVGGLRGHNEQFF.

This clone was found a few times. The chain links TRBV15 to TRBJ2-7; D uncertain. Trimming took off 5 bases at V and 5 bases at J, with 10 bases between the two ends. Germline V CDR1 and CDR2: LNHNV, YYDKDF (reference sequence). This CDR3 region has 12 residues. The CDR3 DNA sequence: TGTGCCACCAGCGCTACAGAGAACGAGCAGTACTTC. It encodes CATSATENEQYF.

V and J are TRBV6-6 and TRBJ2-7, with no clear D. Trimming pared 4 bases from V and 0 bases from J, leaving 10 bases between. The CDR3 has 14 residues. The germline V gene encodes CDR1 MNHNY and CDR2 SVGAGI (reference sequence). CDR3 nucleotides: TGTGCCAGCAGTTTCGGCGCCACCTCCTACGAGCAGTACTTC. It specifies CASSFGATSYEQYF.

V is TRBV2 and J is TRBJ1-5; D call uncertain. Germline-derived CDR1 and CDR2 are SNHLY and FYNNEI. This CDR3 comprises 13 residues. The ends were cut back, 7 bases at V and 1 base at J, with 8 bases in the middle. CDR3 nucleotide sequence: TGTGCCAGCAATGGTGTGAGCAATCAGCCCCAGCATTTT. Amino acids: CASNGVSNQPQHF.

The chain recombines TRBV9 with TRBJ2-7; no definite D call. This CDR3 is built from 14 residues. V was cut by 0 bases and J by 6 bases, with 13 bases left in between. Germline loops: CDR1 SGDLS, CDR2 YYNGEE. Here the CDR3 DNA reads TGTGCCAGCAGCGTAGGGGATCGGCTACGCGAGCAGTACTTC. Translating gives CASSVGDRLREQYF.

A note on this clone: A read error may produce the germline difference seen at one junction end. Other DNA sequences in this specimen translate into the identical CDR3. The rearrangement uses TRBV19 and TRBJ1-5; a weak D match, TRBD1 (6 bases). Germline CDR1 and CDR2: LNHDA and SQIVND (reference sequence). This CDR3 has 14 residues. The CDR3 loop reads CASSIRDTNQPQHF. The CDR3 DNA sequence: TGTGCCAGCAGTATTCGGGACACAAATCAGCCCCAGCATTTT.

This chain joins TRBV13 and TRBJ1-2; 7 bases fit TRBD1. The CDR3 is made up of 16 amino acids. J was trimmed by 4 bases and V by 4 bases; bases with no gene match: 12. Germline CDR1 PRHDT, CDR2 FYEKMQ (reference sequence). The DNA of the CDR3 is TGTGCCAGCAGCTCAGGGTTAGGGGACAGCGGCTATGGCTACACCTTC. Translation: CASSSGLGDSGYGYTF.

This chain's CDR3 is CATSRDVGEGLTEAFF. CDR3 nucleotides: TGTGCCACCAGCAGAGATGTCGGGGAGGGATTAACTGAAGCTTTCTTT. This chain joins TRBV15 and TRBJ1-1; D not resolved. Looked up from germline, CDR1 is LNHNV and CDR2 is YYDKDF (reference sequence). V was clipped by 0 bases and J by 5 bases, with 16 bases between them. This CDR3 is built from 16 residues.

The V and J genes are TRBV10-3 and TRBJ2-1; 13 nucleotides line up with TRBD2. CDR1 and CDR2 (germline): ENHRY, SYGVKD. The CDR3 consists of 17 residues. After removal of 2 bases from V and 6 bases from J, the junction contained 7 bases not matched to a gene. CDR3 region: CAISEPITSGGANEQFF. The CDR3, as DNA: TGTGCCATCAGTGAGCCGATAACTAGCGGGGGGGCCAATGAGCAGTTCTTC.

The chain recombines TRBV30 with TRBJ1-5, with no clear D. The length of the CDR3 is 15 residues. The V and J ends lost 1 base and 7 bases respectively, with 17 bases between them. Per the germline V gene, CDR1 is GTSNPN and CDR2 is SVGIG (reference sequence). This CDR3 is CAWSAPWEGRQPQHF. The DNA of the CDR3 is TGTGCCTGGAGTGCCCCCTGGGAGGGTCGACAGCCCCAGCATTTT.

This chain links TRBV10-2 with TRBJ2-1, with D unclear. The CDR3 is made up of 14 amino acids. Trimming stripped 5 bases from V and 0 bases from J, with 8 bases between. The germline CDR1 and CDR2 sequences are WSHSY and SAAADI. The CDR3, as DNA: TGCGCCAGCAGTTCTCACAGCTCCTACAATGAGCAGTTCTTC. It encodes CASSSHSSYNEQFF.

For the CDR3, the DNA is TGTGCCAGCAGCCAAGTTAACGCCGGGGAGCTGTTTTTT. Translation: CASSQVNAGELFF. The chain carries TRBV14 and TRBJ2-2; D unclear. V lost 1 base, J lost 6 bases, and 6 bases lay in between. Germline V gene data show CDR1 as SGHDN and CDR2 as FVKESK. This CDR3 contains 13 residues. Combining the CDR3 with reference TRBV14 and TRBJ2-2 gives the whole variable domain EAGVTQFPSHSVIEKGQTVTLRCDPISGHDNLYWYRRVMGKEIKFLLHFVKESKQDESGMPNNRFLAERTGGTYSTLKVQPAELEDSGVYFCASSQVNAGELFFGEGSRLTVL.

The chain is built from TRBV15 and TRBJ2-1; the D gene could be TRBD1 or TRBD2 (5 bases each). The V gene lost 0 bases and the J gene lost 4 bases, with 13 bases spanning the gap. This CDR3 region has 16 residues. The V gene's germline CDR1 is LNHNV and CDR2 YYDKDF (reference sequence). CDR3: CATSRDLGVGYNEQFF. The CDR3, as DNA: TGTGCCACCAGCAGAGATCTGGGGGTCGGATACAATGAGCAGTTCTTC.

DNA for the CDR3: TGTGCCTGGAGTGCACTAGATAAATCGTTCCTTCTAGGGGAGCTGTTTTTT. It codes for CAWSALDKSFLLGELFF. The chain joins TRBV30 to TRBJ2-2; D is possibly TRBD2 (5 bases). CDR1 and CDR2 (germline): GTSNPN, SVGIG (reference sequence). The CDR3 spans 17 residues. V lost 1 base and J 8 bases, leaving 23 bases between the germline ends. Complete variable domain (other parts from reference TRBV30 and TRBJ2-2): SQTIHQWPATLVQPVGSPLSLECTVEGTSNPNLYWYRQAAGRGLQLLFYSVGIGQISSEVPQNLSASRPQDRQFILSSKKLLLSDSGFYLCAWSALDKSFLLGELFFGEGSRLTVL.

The rearrangement links TRBV7-9 to TRBJ2-1; 9 bases are a match to TRBD1. J was trimmed by 7 bases and V by 5 bases; bases with no gene match: 9. CDR1 SEHNR and CDR2 FQNEAQ come from the germline V gene (reference sequence). The CDR3 runs 15 residues. CDR3 residues: CASSLGQGTMNEQFF. CDR3 DNA: TGTGCCAGCAGCCTAGGACAGGGGACAATGAATGAGCAGTTCTTC.

This chain links TRBV6-5 with TRBJ1-2, with TRBD1 matching over 8 bases. Germline values: CDR1 MNHEY, CDR2 SVGAGI. With 5 bases clipped from V and 4 bases from J, the junction kept 6 bases outside the gene matches. The CDR3 is 14 residues long. The CDR3 DNA reads TGTGCCAGCAGTGCCGGGACAGGACTCTATGGCTACACCTTC. It codes for CASSAGTGLYGYTF.

V is TRBV2 and J is TRBJ2-7; the D is unclear. The V gene's germline CDR1 is SNHLY and CDR2 FYNNEI. Trimming pared 4 bases from V and 6 bases from J, leaving 4 bases between. CDR3 size: 10 residues. The CDR3: CASSVAEQYF. The CDR3 DNA reads TGTGCCAGCAGTGTAGCCGAGCAGTACTTC.

This sequence joins TRBV27 and TRBJ2-7; D is unresolved. Germline CDR1 MNHEY, CDR2 SMNVEV (reference sequence). The CDR3 has 15 residues. V was clipped by 3 bases and J by 3 bases, with 15 bases between them. The CDR3 coding sequence is TGTGCCAGCAGTTTGATGGGCAGCCAGAACTACGAGCAGTACTTC. Amino acid sequence: CASSLMGSQNYEQYF.

This clone was seen a handful of times. At the DNA level, this CDR3 is encoded by other sequences in the same sample as well. This chain links TRBV29-1 with TRBJ1-2; D is unresolved. With 3 bases removed from V and 5 bases from J, the gap between germline ends came to 7 bases. Germline V gene lookup returns CDR1 SQVTM and CDR2 ANQGSEA. The CDR3 runs 11 residues. The CDR3, as DNA: TGCAGCGTTGAGGGTGGATATGGCTACACCTTC. Its protein product is CSVEGGYGYTF.

This clone was detected a few times. This chain links TRBV29-1 with TRBJ2-4; D perhaps matches TRBD2 (6 bases). CDR3 length: 13 amino acids. Germline V lookup: CDR1 SQVTM, CDR2 ANQGSEA. V lost 1 base to trimming and J lost 7 bases, with 11 bases between them. CDR3 amino acids: CSVEGGTSNIQYF. The CDR3 bases are TGCAGCGTTGAAGGCGGTACTAGCAACATTCAGTACTTC.

The rearrangement joins TRBV27 to TRBJ2-5, with D tentatively TRBD1 (5 bases). This CDR3 region has 13 residues. Germline CDR1 is MNHEY and CDR2 is SMNVEV (reference sequence). Between the trimmed V and J ends, which lost 5 bases and 5 bases, there was a span of 12 bases. CDR3 bases: TGTGCCAGCAGTGTTGCAGGGCACGAGACCCAGTACTTC. This translates into CASSVAGHETQYF.

V gene TRBV6-5 combines with J gene TRBJ2-3; D remains unclear. The ends were cut back, 2 bases at V and 5 bases at J, with 2 bases in the middle. Germline-derived CDR1 and CDR2 are MNHEY and SVGAGI. CDR3 length: 11 amino acids. CDR3 region: CASSYLDTQYF. DNA for the CDR3: TGTGCCAGCAGTTACCTAGATACGCAGTATTTT.